Below, one TCR beta chain is given with its context. Libraries were prepared by immunoSEQ multiplex PCR; TCRdb keeps only in-frame clonotypes and omits some of them. The sample shows about 64,000 clones, nearly 98% of them seen only once. The V and J ends lost 0 bases and 7 bases, in that order; junction bases with no gene match: 8. This CDR3 has 16 residues. The germline V gene encodes CDR1 LGHNA and CDR2 YSLEER. The sample originates from a study of siplizumab effects on memory and regulatory T cells. The sequence derives from a human donor in good health. V gene TRBV4-3 combines with J gene TRBJ2-1; 8 bases are a match to TRBD2. Sequencing input: naive CD8+ T cells sorted from blood. The CDR3 spells CASSQDPAGVLNEQFF. For the CDR3, the DNA is TGCGCCAGCAGCCAAGACCCAGCGGGGGTACTAAATGAGCAGTTCTTC.